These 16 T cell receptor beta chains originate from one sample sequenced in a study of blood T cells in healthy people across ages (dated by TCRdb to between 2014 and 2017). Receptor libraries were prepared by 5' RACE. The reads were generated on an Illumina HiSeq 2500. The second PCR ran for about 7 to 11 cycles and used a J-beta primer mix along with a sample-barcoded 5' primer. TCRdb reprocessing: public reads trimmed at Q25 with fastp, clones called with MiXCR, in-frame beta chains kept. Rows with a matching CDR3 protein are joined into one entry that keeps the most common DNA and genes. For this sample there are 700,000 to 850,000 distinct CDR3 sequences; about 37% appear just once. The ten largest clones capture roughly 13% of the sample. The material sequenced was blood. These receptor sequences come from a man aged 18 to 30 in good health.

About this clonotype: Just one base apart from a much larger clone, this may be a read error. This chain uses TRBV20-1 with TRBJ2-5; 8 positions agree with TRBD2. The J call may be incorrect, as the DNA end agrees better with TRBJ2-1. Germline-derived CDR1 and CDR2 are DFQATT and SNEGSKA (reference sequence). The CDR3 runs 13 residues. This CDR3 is CSAQRGYQETQFF. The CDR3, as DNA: TGCAGTGCCCAGCGGGGGTACCAAGAGACCCAGTTCTTC.

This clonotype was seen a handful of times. The CDR3 is CASSEALGSPLHF. CDR3 DNA: TGTGCCAGCAGTGAGGCGCTGGGTTCACCCCTCCACTTT. J is TRBJ1-6 and V is TRBV27; D is unresolved. V was shortened by 5 bases and J by 9 bases, with 11 bases between the two germline ends. Germline CDR1 MNHEY, CDR2 SMNVEV (reference sequence). The CDR3 covers 13 residues.

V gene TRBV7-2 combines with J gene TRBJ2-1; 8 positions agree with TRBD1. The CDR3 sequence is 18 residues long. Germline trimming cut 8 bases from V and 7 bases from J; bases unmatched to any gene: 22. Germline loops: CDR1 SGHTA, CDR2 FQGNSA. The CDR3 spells CASGSQWAGGASGNEQFF. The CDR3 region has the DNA TGTGCCAGCGGCTCCCAATGGGCAGGGGGCGCATCAGGGAATGAGCAGTTCTTC.

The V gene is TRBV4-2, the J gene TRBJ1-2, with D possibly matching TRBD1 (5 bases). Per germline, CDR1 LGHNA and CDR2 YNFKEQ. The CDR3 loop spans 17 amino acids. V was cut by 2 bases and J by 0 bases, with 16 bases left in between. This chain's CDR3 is CASSQIGQGLPNYGYTF. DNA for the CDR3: TGTGCCAGCAGCCAAATCGGGCAGGGCCTTCCTAACTATGGCTACACCTTC.

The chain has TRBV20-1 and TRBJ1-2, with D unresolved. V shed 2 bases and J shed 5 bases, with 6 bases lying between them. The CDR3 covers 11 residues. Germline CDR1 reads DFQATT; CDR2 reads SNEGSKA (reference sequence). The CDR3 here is CSARFGYGYTF. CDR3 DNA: TGCAGTGCTAGATTCGGGTATGGCTACACCTTC.

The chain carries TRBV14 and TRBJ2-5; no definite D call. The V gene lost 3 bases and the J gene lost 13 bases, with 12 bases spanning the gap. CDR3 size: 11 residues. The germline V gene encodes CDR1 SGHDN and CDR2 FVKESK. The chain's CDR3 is CASSHGLVRYF. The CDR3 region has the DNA TGTGCCAGCAGCCATGGGTTGGTTCGGTACTTC.

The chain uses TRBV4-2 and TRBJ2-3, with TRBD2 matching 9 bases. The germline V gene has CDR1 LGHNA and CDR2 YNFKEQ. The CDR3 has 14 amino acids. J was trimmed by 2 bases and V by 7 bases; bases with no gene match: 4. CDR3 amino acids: CASTSGGTTDTQYF. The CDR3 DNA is TGTGCCAGCACCAGCGGGGGGACCACAGATACGCAGTATTTT.

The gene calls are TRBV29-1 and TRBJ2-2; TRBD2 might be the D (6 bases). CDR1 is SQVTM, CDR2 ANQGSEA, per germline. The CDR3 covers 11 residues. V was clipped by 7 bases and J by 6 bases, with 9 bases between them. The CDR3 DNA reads TGCAGCGGGAGGGGTCCCGGGGAGCTGTTTTTT. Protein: CSGRGPGELFF.

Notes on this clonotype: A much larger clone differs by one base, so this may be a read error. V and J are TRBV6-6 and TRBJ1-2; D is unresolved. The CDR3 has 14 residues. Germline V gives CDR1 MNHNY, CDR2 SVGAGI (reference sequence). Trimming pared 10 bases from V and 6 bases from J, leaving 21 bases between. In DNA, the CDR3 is TGTGCCAACAGCCAACCGAGTGCGGTTCATGGCTACACCTTC. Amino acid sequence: CANSQPSAVHGYTF.

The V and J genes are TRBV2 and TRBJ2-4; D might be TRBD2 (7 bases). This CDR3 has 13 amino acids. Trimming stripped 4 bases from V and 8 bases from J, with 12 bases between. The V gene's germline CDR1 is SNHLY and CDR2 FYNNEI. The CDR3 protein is CASSGQGRDIQYF. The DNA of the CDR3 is TGTGCCAGCAGTGGGCAGGGGAGGGACATTCAGTACTTC.

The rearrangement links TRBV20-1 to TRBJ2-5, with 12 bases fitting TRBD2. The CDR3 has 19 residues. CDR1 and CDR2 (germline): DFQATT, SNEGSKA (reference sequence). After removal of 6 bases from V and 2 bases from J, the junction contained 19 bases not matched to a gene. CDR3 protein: CSASNPLAGGRMVQETQYF. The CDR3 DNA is TGCAGTGCCTCTAACCCTCTAGCGGGGGGGCGGATGGTGCAAGAGACCCAGTACTTC.

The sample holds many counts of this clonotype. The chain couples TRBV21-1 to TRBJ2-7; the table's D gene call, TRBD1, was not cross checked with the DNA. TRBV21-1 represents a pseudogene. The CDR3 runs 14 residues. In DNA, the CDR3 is TGTGCCAGCAGCAAACCCAGGGCCTCCTACGAGCAGTACTTC. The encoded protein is CASSKPRASYEQYF.

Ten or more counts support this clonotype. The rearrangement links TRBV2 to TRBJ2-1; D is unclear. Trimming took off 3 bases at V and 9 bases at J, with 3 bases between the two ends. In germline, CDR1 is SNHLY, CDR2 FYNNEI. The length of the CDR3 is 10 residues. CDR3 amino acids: CASSEGEQFF. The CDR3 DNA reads TGTGCCAGCAGTGAGGGTGAGCAGTTCTTC.

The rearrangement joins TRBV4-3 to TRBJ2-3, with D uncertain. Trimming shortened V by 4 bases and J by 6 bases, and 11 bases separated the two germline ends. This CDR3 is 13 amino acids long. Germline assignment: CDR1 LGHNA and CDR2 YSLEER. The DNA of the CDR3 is TGCGCCAGCAGCCGAGAAAAGGAGGATACGCAGTATTTT. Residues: CASSREKEDTQYF.

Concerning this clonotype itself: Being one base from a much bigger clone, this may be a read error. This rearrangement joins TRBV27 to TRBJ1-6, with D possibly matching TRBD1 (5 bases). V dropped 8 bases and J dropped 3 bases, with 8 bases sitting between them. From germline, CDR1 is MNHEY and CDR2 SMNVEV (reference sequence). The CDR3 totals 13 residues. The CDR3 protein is CASGADYNSPLHF. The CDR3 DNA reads TGTGCCAGCGGGGCAGACTATAATTCACCCCTCCACTTT.

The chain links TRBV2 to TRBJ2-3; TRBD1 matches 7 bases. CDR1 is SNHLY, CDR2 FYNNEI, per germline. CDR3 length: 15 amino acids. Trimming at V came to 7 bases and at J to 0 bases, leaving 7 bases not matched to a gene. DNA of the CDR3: TGTGCCAGCACCAGACAGGGCCAGAGCACAGATACGCAGTATTTT. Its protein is CASTRQGQSTDTQYF.